Listed below are T cell receptor beta chains from one sample, sequenced in a study of T cells after yellow fever vaccination. TCRdb itself ran the 5' RACE reads through MiXCR, one entry per CDR3 protein. The sample consists of tens of thousands of distinct CDR3 sequences, approximately 5.9% of them appearing once. This specimen was CD4+ T cells sorted from PBMCs, taken approximately 16 days after the first yellow fever vaccination. The receptors were sampled from a young man who received the YFV17D yellow fever vaccine. Each CDR3 is given with its conserved first and last residue. Fields, in order: CDR3 DNA, CDR3 protein, J gene, D gene, clone size, V gene, CDR3 length. The D gene is left open where the match is weak. Size tells how often a clone was seen (once, few, many) or the class of an expanded clone, and some rows leave it out.

CDR3 DNA: TGTGCCTGGCGAATAGCCAGGGTCACTGAAGCTTTCTTT
CDR3 protein: CAWRIARVTEAFF
J gene: TRBJ1-1
D gene: NA
clone size: many
V gene: TRBV30
CDR3 length: 13

CDR3 DNA: TGTGCCAGCAGTCCACGGGACCCTGATACGCAGTATTTT
CDR3 protein: CASSPRDPDTQYF
J gene: TRBJ2-3
D gene: NA
clone size: many
V gene: TRBV12-3/TRBV12-4
CDR3 length: 13

CDR3 DNA: TGCAGTGCCCGTTTGGGGGAGGGTCAGCCCCAGCATTTT
CDR3 protein: CSARLGEGQPQHF
J gene: TRBJ1-5
D gene: NA
clone size: many
V gene: TRBV20-1
CDR3 length: 13

CDR3 DNA: TGTGCCAGCAGCTTGTATCCAGAGAACACTGAAGCTTTCTTT
CDR3 protein: CASSLYPENTEAFF
J gene: TRBJ1-1
D gene: NA
clone size: many
V gene: TRBV5-8
CDR3 length: 14

CDR3 DNA: TGCGCCAGCGGCCAAGGACAGCCCTTTTTGAGTGAGCAGTTCTTC
CDR3 protein: CASGQGQPFLSEQFF
J gene: TRBJ2-1
D gene: NA
clone size: many
V gene: TRBV5-1
CDR3 length: 15

CDR3 DNA: TGTGCCTGGAGGAGTATGGCCGCCAGTTCACCCCTCCACTTT
CDR3 protein: CAWRSMAASSPLHF
J gene: TRBJ1-6
D gene: NA
clone size: many
V gene: TRBV30
CDR3 length: 14

CDR3 DNA: TGTGCCAGCAGCGTAAACCCCGGGACTAACACAGATACGCAGTATTTT
CDR3 protein: CASSVNPGTNTDTQYF
J gene: TRBJ2-3
D gene: TRBD2
clone size: many
V gene: TRBV7-3
CDR3 length: 16

CDR3 DNA: TGTGCCAGCAGCGTAGCTGCTAGCGGGGGAGAGGAGACCCAGTACTTC
CDR3 protein: CASSVAASGGEETQYF
J gene: TRBJ2-5
D gene: TRBD2
clone size: many
V gene: TRBV9
CDR3 length: 16

CDR3 DNA: TGTGCCAGCAGCGGAGGACAGCCAAACTCTGGAAACACCATATATTTT
CDR3 protein: CASSGGQPNSGNTIYF
J gene: TRBJ1-3
D gene: NA
clone size: many
V gene: TRBV5-4
CDR3 length: 16

CDR3 DNA: TGTGCCAGCAGCCAACAGGGGCTTAGTTATGGCTACACCTTC
CDR3 protein: CASSQQGLSYGYTF
J gene: TRBJ1-2
D gene: TRBD1
clone size: NA
V gene: TRBV5-6
CDR3 length: 14

CDR3 DNA: TGTGCCAGCAGCTTCACCGGCATGCCGAATCTAATGAACACTGAAGCTTTCTTT
CDR3 protein: CASSFTGMPNLMNTEAFF
J gene: TRBJ1-1
D gene: NA
clone size: many
V gene: TRBV7-9
CDR3 length: 18

CDR3 DNA: TGCGCCAGCAGCCGGCTTGTGTCAGCCAATGAGCAGTTCTTC
CDR3 protein: CASSRLVSANEQFF
J gene: TRBJ2-1
D gene: NA
clone size: many
V gene: TRBV4-3
CDR3 length: 14

CDR3 DNA: TGTGCCAGCAGCCATTTCCAAGAGACCCAGTACTTC
CDR3 protein: CASSHFQETQYF
J gene: TRBJ2-5
D gene: NA
clone size: many
V gene: TRBV14
CDR3 length: 12

CDR3 DNA: TGTGCCAGTAGTATAGATAGGGACAGGTGGCCCCGAAATCAGCCCCAGCATTTT
CDR3 protein: CASSIDRDRWPRNQPQHF
J gene: TRBJ1-5
D gene: TRBD1
clone size: NA
V gene: TRBV19
CDR3 length: 18

CDR3 DNA: TGTGCCAGCAGCCAAAGGGGGGGAAGATACAATGAGCAGTTCTTC
CDR3 protein: CASSQRGGRYNEQFF
J gene: TRBJ2-1
D gene: NA
clone size: many
V gene: TRBV7-2
CDR3 length: 15

CDR3 DNA: TGTGCCAGCATTCTCGGAGCGGCGGAGACCCAGTACTTC
CDR3 protein: CASILGAAETQYF
J gene: TRBJ2-5
D gene: NA
clone size: many
V gene: TRBV2
CDR3 length: 13

CDR3 DNA: TGTGCCAGCAGTGTCCCGGGACTCCGCTACAATGAGCAGTTCTTC
CDR3 protein: CASSVPGLRYNEQFF
J gene: TRBJ2-1
D gene: NA
clone size: many
V gene: TRBV27
CDR3 length: 15

CDR3 DNA: TGTGCCACTGGACAGGGGACAACCGGGTATGGCTACACCTTC
CDR3 protein: CATGQGTTGYGYTF
J gene: TRBJ1-2
D gene: TRBD1
clone size: many
V gene: TRBV15
CDR3 length: 14

CDR3 DNA: TGTGCCAGCGCCCATCCACAGGGGACCTACGAGCAGTACTTC
CDR3 protein: CASAHPQGTYEQYF
J gene: TRBJ2-7
D gene: TRBD1
clone size: many
V gene: TRBV5-8
CDR3 length: 14

CDR3 DNA: TGCGCCAGCAGCCCCAGCAGGTACAGGGGTGTGGACATTCAGTACTTC
CDR3 protein: CASSPSRYRGVDIQYF
J gene: TRBJ2-4
D gene: TRBD1
clone size: many
V gene: TRBV4-3
CDR3 length: 16

CDR3 DNA: TGTGCCAGCAGCTTAGGGCCAGGCCAAGAGACCCAGTACTTC
CDR3 protein: CASSLGPGQETQYF
J gene: TRBJ2-5
D gene: NA
clone size: many
V gene: TRBV7-3
CDR3 length: 14

CDR3 DNA: TGCGCCAGCAGCCAAGAACCCAGCGGGGGGGAGACCCAGTACTTC
CDR3 protein: CASSQEPSGGETQYF
J gene: TRBJ2-5
D gene: TRBD2
clone size: many
V gene: TRBV4-3
CDR3 length: 15

CDR3 DNA: TGTGCCAGCAGCCTTAGACAGGGTTGGTACGAGCAGTACTTC
CDR3 protein: CASSLRQGWYEQYF
J gene: TRBJ2-7
D gene: TRBD1
clone size: many
V gene: TRBV4-2
CDR3 length: 14

CDR3 DNA: TGCGCCAGCAGCTTTTCAGTGGAAGAGACCCAGTACTTC
CDR3 protein: CASSFSVEETQYF
J gene: TRBJ2-5
D gene: NA
clone size: many
V gene: TRBV5-1
CDR3 length: 13

CDR3 DNA: TGTGCCAGCAGCCGCGACAGGGTCTATGGCTACACCTTC
CDR3 protein: CASSRDRVYGYTF
J gene: TRBJ1-2
D gene: TRBD1
clone size: many
V gene: TRBV12-3/TRBV12-4
CDR3 length: 13

CDR3 DNA: TGCAGTGCAAGGGACAGGGGAGTTCAGTTCTTC
CDR3 protein: CSARDRGVQFF
J gene: TRBJ2-1
D gene: TRBD1
clone size: many
V gene: TRBV20-1
CDR3 length: 11

CDR3 DNA: TGTGCCAGCAGTTTAGATATGGGGGGACGGCCCCAGCATTTT
CDR3 protein: CASSLDMGGRPQHF
J gene: TRBJ1-5
D gene: NA
clone size: many
V gene: TRBV28
CDR3 length: 14

CDR3 DNA: TGTGCCAGCAGCCAATATACGGGCGGTTCGAGCTCCTACAATGAGCAGTTCTTC
CDR3 protein: CASSQYTGGSSSYNEQFF
J gene: TRBJ2-1
D gene: NA
clone size: many
V gene: TRBV14
CDR3 length: 18

CDR3 DNA: TGTGCCAGTAGTCCTTCCCCGACAGTCTATGGCTACACCTTC
CDR3 protein: CASSPSPTVYGYTF
J gene: TRBJ1-2
D gene: NA
clone size: many
V gene: TRBV19
CDR3 length: 14

CDR3 DNA: TGTGCCAGCAGCCAACTAGGCCGGGGCAACAATGAGCAGTTCTTC
CDR3 protein: CASSQLGRGNNEQFF
J gene: TRBJ2-1
D gene: NA
clone size: NA
V gene: TRBV7-3
CDR3 length: 15

CDR3 DNA: TGTGCCAGCAGCTTGGTTACGGGGGGGCGAAAGGAGCTGTTTTTT
CDR3 protein: CASSLVTGGRKELFF
J gene: TRBJ2-2
D gene: TRBD2
clone size: many
V gene: TRBV5-6
CDR3 length: 15

CDR3 DNA: TGTGCCAGCAGTTTAGACCCGGCGGCTATAGAGACCCAGTACTTC
CDR3 protein: CASSLDPAAIETQYF
J gene: TRBJ2-5
D gene: NA
clone size: many
V gene: TRBV28
CDR3 length: 15

CDR3 DNA: TGTGCCAGCTCAAAATGGGGACAGGGGGAGAACGAGCAGTACTTC
CDR3 protein: CASSKWGQGENEQYF
J gene: TRBJ2-7
D gene: TRBD1
clone size: many
V gene: TRBV18
CDR3 length: 15

CDR3 DNA: TGTGCCAGCAGGGGGGAACTAGCGACTTCAGAGACCCAGTACTTC
CDR3 protein: CASRGELATSETQYF
J gene: TRBJ2-5
D gene: TRBD2
clone size: many
V gene: TRBV27
CDR3 length: 15

CDR3 DNA: TGCAGCGTTGGACGGGACAGTTCTCGGAATGAGCAGTTCTTC
CDR3 protein: CSVGRDSSRNEQFF
J gene: TRBJ2-1
D gene: TRBD1
clone size: many
V gene: TRBV29-1
CDR3 length: 14

CDR3 DNA: TGCGCCAGCAGCGTAGACGGGCGAGTCACAGATACGCAGTATTTT
CDR3 protein: CASSVDGRVTDTQYF
J gene: TRBJ2-3
D gene: NA
clone size: many
V gene: TRBV5-1
CDR3 length: 15

CDR3 DNA: TGTGCCAGCAGCGCACAAATGGGACAGGGATTCTCCTACGAGCAGTACTTC
CDR3 protein: CASSAQMGQGFSYEQYF
J gene: TRBJ2-7
D gene: TRBD1
clone size: many
V gene: TRBV9
CDR3 length: 17